The 3 T cell receptor beta chains listed next were all sequenced from one sample in a study of blood T cells in healthy people across ages. The use of a sample-barcoded 5' primer and a J-beta primer mix characterized a second PCR of roughly 6 to 12 cycles. TCRdb independently ran MiXCR on the 5' RACE reads; one entry per CDR3 protein. The repertoire holds approximately 800,000 distinct CDR3 sequences, with about 53% as singletons. The source material was blood. The receptors derive from a man aged 80 or over in good health.

J is TRBJ1-4 and V is TRBV18, with a tentative D call TRBD1 (5 bases). The CDR3 is 14 residues long. Trimming cost V 3 bases and J 4 bases, with 9 bases left between them. CDR1 and CDR2 from the germline V gene are KGHSH and LQKENI. For the CDR3, the DNA is TGTGCCAGCTCACCCACGGGGGGTAATGAAAAACTGTTTTTT. Translating gives CASSPTGGNEKLFF.

The rearrangement uses TRBV20-1 and TRBJ2-2; D gene uncertain. Looked up from germline, CDR1 is DFQATT and CDR2 is SNEGSKA (reference sequence). There are 13 residues in the CDR3. Trimming took 2 bases from V and 2 from J, leaving 6 bases between them. The CDR3 loop is CSARKDNTGELFF. The CDR3, as DNA: TGCAGTGCTAGAAAAGATAACACCGGGGAGCTGTTTTTT.

The chain uses TRBV20-1 and TRBJ1-2; D might be TRBD1 (6 bases). Looked up from germline, CDR1 is DFQATT and CDR2 is SNEGSKA (reference sequence). This CDR3 is built from 13 residues. CDR3 in DNA: TGCAGCAAGGGAGACACAGGGAACTATGGCTACACCTTC. It codes for CSKGDTGNYGYTF.